This is a list of T cell receptor beta chains from one sample in a study of lymphopenia after photon versus proton radiotherapy. Produced via immunoSEQ multiplex PCR; TCRdb's table is partial and in-frame only. The sample has about 53,000 clones; about 86% are singletons. The material sequenced was peripheral blood, taken from a patient treated with photon-based radiotherapy. These receptors all come from a man aged 45 to 65 with gastric cancer. The CDR3 runs from the conserved cysteine through the conserved F or W. Each record gives: J gene, CDR3 length, V gene, CDR3 protein.

>TRBJ2-1|14|TRBV27
CASSSASRGGEQFF
>TRBJ1-5|18|TRBV4-3
CASSQDLGIQGAKQPQHF
>TRBJ1-2|10|TRBV20-1
CSAPGGGYTF
>TRBJ2-1|15|TRBV6-1
CASSVIPTSRDEQFF
>TRBJ2-1|18|TRBV11-2
CASSSSRTGKLAKNEQFF
>TRBJ2-7|14|TRBV6-6
CASRWRQGIYEQYF
>TRBJ1-3|14|TRBV19
CASIPGQKSNTIYF
>TRBJ2-5|12|TRBV11-3
CASSEGAETQYF
>TRBJ1-5|18|TRBV21-1
CASSKDPGTLTIWQPQHF
>TRBJ1-5|17|TRBV4-2
CASSQAGDRGYNQPQHF
>TRBJ1-5|14|TRBV28
CASRKDRDSQPQHF
>TRBJ2-2|15|TRBV19
CASSIDFGNTGELFF
>TRBJ1-4|16|TRBV19
CASSPEGGQGSDKLFF
>TRBJ2-7|13|TRBV5-5
CASSLEYTYEQYF
>TRBJ2-7|12|TRBV28
CASSLLNQGQYF
>TRBJ2-2|15|TRBV5-1
CASSLTGGHTGELFF
>TRBJ1-1|17|TRBV18
CASSQTGGGTLNTEAFF
>TRBJ1-2|14|TRBV25-1
CASRRTGFNYGYTF
>TRBJ2-5|16|TRBV7-8
CASSFRGDRGRETQYF
>TRBJ2-7|17|TRBV11-3
CASSPPRKGDRVWEQYF
>TRBJ2-5|15|TRBV7-2
CASALGASGQETQYF
>TRBJ1-4|14|TRBV6-6
CASSFLVPNEKLFF
>TRBJ1-2|15|TRBV5-4
CASRSSGGSPSGYTF
>TRBJ2-5|13|TRBV5-6
CASSRRVRETQYF
>TRBJ1-3|15|TRBV11-2
CASSSGRGAGNTIYF
>TRBJ1-1|14|TRBV5-1
CASSLLSVNTEAFF
>TRBJ2-5|15|TRBV7-8
CASSSGTGPKETQYF
>TRBJ1-1|9|TRBV7-5
CVRSIEAFF
>TRBJ2-1|16|TRBV7-3
CASSLMRTSGYNEQFF
>TRBJ1-5|15|TRBV10-2
CASSEIGEPNQPQHF
>TRBJ2-1|14|TRBV7-2
CASSLVREGKEQFF
>TRBJ1-2|15|TRBV2
CASRPGTGGDYGYTF
>TRBJ1-4|15|TRBV5-4
CASSLGRGVNEKLFF
>TRBJ2-7|15|TRBV5-1
CASSLRTSGNYEQYF
>TRBJ2-7|15|TRBV11-2
CASSFTRTASYEQYF
>TRBJ1-2|11|TRBV7-2
CATWGSYGYTF
>TRBJ2-7|14|TRBV30
CAWSGLLAGSEQYF
>TRBJ1-5|15|TRBV4-2
CASSQIQVPNQPQHF
>TRBJ2-1|17|TRBV5-5
CASSLDRGYSSYNEQFF
>TRBJ2-1|15|TRBV30
CAWSPGTSGGNEQFF
>TRBJ2-7|13|TRBV6-5
CASSRPGPNEQYF
>TRBJ1-1|14|TRBV6-5
CASSRGGGDTEAFF
>TRBJ2-3|14|TRBV27
CASSDWEVTDTQYF
>TRBJ1-5|18|TRBV12-5
CASGLVIWGRGGNQPQHF
>TRBJ1-3|15|TRBV6-1
CASRMGVDGGNTIYF
>TRBJ2-7|13|TRBV7-2
CASSGGLNYEQYF